This T cell receptor (beta chain) was found in a study of T cell repertoires in cytomegalovirus infection. For the study at large: CMV epitopes in the study were HLA-C-restricted (recently identified) and HLA-B-restricted (well studied). Through public TCR beta signatures, both CMV infection and matching HLA type were indicated.

This clonotype has at least ten counts. Its antigen is not identified. The length of the CDR3 is 14 residues. From germline, CDR1 is SGHVS and CDR2 FNYEAQ. The V end lost 6 bases, the J end lost 4 bases, and 12 bases lay between the germline ends. TCRdb independently ran MiXCR on the reads; one entry per CDR3 protein. The sample contains some 940,000 distinct CDR3 sequences, approximately 31% of which appear only once. The sequenced sample was cultured CD8+ T cells from PBMCs, obtained from culture after CMV antigen stimulation. The chain carries TRBV7-6 and TRBJ2-2; unclear D gene. This TCR came from a human donor in good health (CMV status not recorded). Some clones in this sample may be carry-over from other donors' samples. The CDR3 loop is CASSFAWATGELFF. The CDR3 nucleotides are TGTGCCAGCAGTTTTGCGTGGGCCACCGGGGAGCTGTTTTTT.